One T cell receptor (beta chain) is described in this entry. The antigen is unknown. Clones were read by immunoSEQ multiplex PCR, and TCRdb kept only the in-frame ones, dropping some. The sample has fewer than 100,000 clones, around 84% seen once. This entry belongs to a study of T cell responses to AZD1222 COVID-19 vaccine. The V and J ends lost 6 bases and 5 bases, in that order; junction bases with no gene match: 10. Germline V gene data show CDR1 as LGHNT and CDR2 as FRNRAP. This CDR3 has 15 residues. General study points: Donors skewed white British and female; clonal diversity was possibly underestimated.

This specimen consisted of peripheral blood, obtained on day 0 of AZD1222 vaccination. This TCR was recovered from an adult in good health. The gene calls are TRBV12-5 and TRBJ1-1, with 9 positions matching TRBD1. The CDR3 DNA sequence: TGTGCTAGTGGGTCCACAGGGGGCGGAGGGACTGAAGCTTTCTTT. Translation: CASGSTGGGGTEAFF.